This T cell receptor beta chain was documented in a study of blood T cell repertoires in COVID-19. Using immunoSEQ multiplex PCR, the repertoire was profiled, and TCRdb retains in-frame clones only, with some absent. The repertoire holds roughly 250,000 clones, with approximately 84% as singletons. What was sequenced was peripheral blood. This sequence originates from a human donor in a cohort sampled during active COVID-19.

CDR3 in DNA: TGTGCCAGCAGTTATGACAGGATTCAGCCCCAGCATTTT. Amino acid sequence: CASSYDRIQPQHF. This chain connects TRBV6-1 to TRBJ1-5, with D perhaps matching TRBD1 (6 bases). CDR3 length: 13 amino acids. V was cut by 5 bases and J by 6 bases, with 11 bases left in between. The V gene's germline CDR1 is MNHNS and CDR2 SASEGT.